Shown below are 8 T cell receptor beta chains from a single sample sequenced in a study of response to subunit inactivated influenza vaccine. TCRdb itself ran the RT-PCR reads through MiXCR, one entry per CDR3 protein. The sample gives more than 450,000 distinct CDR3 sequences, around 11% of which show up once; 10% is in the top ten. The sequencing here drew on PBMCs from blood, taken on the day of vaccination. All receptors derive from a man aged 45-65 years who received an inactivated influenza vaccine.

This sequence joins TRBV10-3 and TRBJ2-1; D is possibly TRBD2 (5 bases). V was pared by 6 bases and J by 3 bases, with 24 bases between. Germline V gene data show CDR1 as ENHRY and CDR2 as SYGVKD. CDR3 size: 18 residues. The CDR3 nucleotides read TGTGCCATCAGCTGCGGGTCGCGGAAGAACTATGACTACAATGAGCAGTTCTTC. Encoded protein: CAISCGSRKNYDYNEQFF.

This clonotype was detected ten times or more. The CDR3 DNA is TGCGCCAGCAGCCTCTCTGGACGGATAAATGAGCAGTTCTTC. This codes for CASSLSGRINEQFF. This chain joins TRBV5-1 and TRBJ2-1; D call uncertain. Germline V gene lookup returns CDR1 SGHRS and CDR2 YFSETQ. Trimming pared 4 bases from V and 7 bases from J, leaving 15 bases between. CDR3 size: 14 residues.

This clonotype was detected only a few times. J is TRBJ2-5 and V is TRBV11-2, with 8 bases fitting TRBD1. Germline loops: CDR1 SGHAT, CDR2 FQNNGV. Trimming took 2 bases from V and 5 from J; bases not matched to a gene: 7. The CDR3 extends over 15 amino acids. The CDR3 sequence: CASSLFPGGAETQYF. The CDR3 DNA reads TGTGCCAGCAGCTTATTCCCAGGGGGCGCTGAGACCCAGTACTTC.

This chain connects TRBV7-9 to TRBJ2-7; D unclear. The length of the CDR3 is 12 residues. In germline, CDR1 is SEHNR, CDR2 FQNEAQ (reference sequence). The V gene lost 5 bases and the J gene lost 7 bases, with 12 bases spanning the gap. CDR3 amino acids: CASSVRSREQYF. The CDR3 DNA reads TGTGCCAGCAGCGTACGATCCAGAGAGCAGTACTTC.

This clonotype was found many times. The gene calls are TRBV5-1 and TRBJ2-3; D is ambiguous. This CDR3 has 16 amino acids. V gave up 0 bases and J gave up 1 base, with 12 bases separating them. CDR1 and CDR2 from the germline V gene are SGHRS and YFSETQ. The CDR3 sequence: CASSLGSGKGTDTQYF. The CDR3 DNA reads TGCGCCAGCAGCTTGGGTAGTGGAAAGGGCACAGATACGCAGTATTTT.

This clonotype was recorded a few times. CDR3 DNA: TGTGCCAGCAGCTTGTTCGTCGGGGGGGGCACCGGGGAGCTGTTTTTT. This codes for CASSLFVGGGTGELFF. V and J are TRBV5-8 and TRBJ2-2; 8 bases are shared with TRBD2. The CDR3 is 16 amino acids. V dropped 1 base and J dropped 4; count of bases not matched to a gene: 6. CDR1 and CDR2 (germline): SGHTS, YDEGEE.

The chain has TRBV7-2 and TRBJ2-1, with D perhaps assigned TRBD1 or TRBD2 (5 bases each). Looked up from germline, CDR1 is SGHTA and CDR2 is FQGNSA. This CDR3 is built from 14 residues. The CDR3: CATGAVSSYNEQFF. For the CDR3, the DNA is TGTGCTACCGGGGCCGTGAGCTCCTACAATGAGCAGTTCTTC.

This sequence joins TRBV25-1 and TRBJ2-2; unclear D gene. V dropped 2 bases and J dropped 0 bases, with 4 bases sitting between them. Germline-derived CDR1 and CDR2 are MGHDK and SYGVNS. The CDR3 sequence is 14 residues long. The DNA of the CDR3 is TGTGCCAGCAGTGAACTAGCGAACACCGGGGAGCTGTTTTTT. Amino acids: CASSELANTGELFF.